The 8 T cell receptor beta chains given below trace back to one sample, sequenced in a study of tumor and adjacent non-tumor tissue in lung cancer. The library came from three nested PCR rounds adapted from ARM-PCR protocols. TCRdb reprocessed the multiplex PCR reads with MiXCR, giving one entry per CDR3 protein. The sample includes tens of thousands of distinct CDR3 sequences, about 77% of them seen just once. RNA was extracted from bulk tissue without any cell sorting. This non-tumor lung sample came from over 3 cm beyond the tumor edge. Specimen: distant non-tumor lung tissue. The receptor source for this set is a man in his sixties with non-small cell lung cancer.

With regard to this clonotype: Germline is not matched at one junction end, which may reflect a read error. The rearrangement uses TRBV6-5 and TRBJ2-7, with no clear D. The germline CDR1 and CDR2 sequences are MNHEY and SVGAGI. The CDR3 runs 14 residues. CDR3 nucleotides: TGTGCCAACAGTCGCACCCGGTCCTCCTATGAGCAGTACTTC. Translating gives CANSRTRSSYEQYF.

About this clonotype: Germline is not matched at one junction end, which may reflect a read error. This sequence joins TRBV14 and TRBJ2-5, with TRBD2 identical over 8 bases. Germline CDR1 and CDR2: SGHDN and FVKESK. CDR3 size: 16 residues. This CDR3 is CASSRWTSRSQETQYF. As DNA, the CDR3 is TGTGCCAGTAGCCGCTGGACTAGCAGGAGTCAAGAGACCCAGTACTTC.

To note about this clonotype: An end of the junction differs from the germline gene, which may be a read error. This chain links TRBV6-1 with TRBJ2-5, with D perhaps matching TRBD1 or TRBD2 (5 bases each). The germline gives CDR1 MNHNS, CDR2 SASEGT. There are 14 residues in the CDR3. CDR3 in DNA: TGTGCCAGCAGTACTGCTGGGACCCAAGAGACTCAGTACTTC. It encodes CASSTAGTQETQYF.

With respect to this clonotype: The junction departs from the called germline gene at one end, perhaps through a read error. The V gene is TRBV6-5, the J gene TRBJ1-2; 7 positions match TRBD1. CDR1 is MNHEY and CDR2 is SVGAGI in the germline V gene. CDR3 size: 15 residues. CDR3 DNA: TGTGCCAGCAGTCGACAGGGTGGGACTAACTACGGCTGCACCTTC. Encoded protein: CASSRQGGTNYGCTF.

With respect to this clonotype: The conserved closing phenylalanine or tryptophan is absent in this CDR3, likely reflecting a read error. It is unclear where the CDR3 begins or ends on the DNA, so no DNA is shown, and the CDR3 is as TCRdb lists it. The V gene is TRBV12-3 or TRBV12-4, the J gene TRBJ2-7. The CDR3 length equals 14 residues, ends included. CDR3 sequence: CASSFLGSSYVQYS.

A word on this clonotype: One end of the junction varies from germline; a read error may be responsible. This chain links TRBV5-1 with TRBJ1-1; D is undetermined. Germline CDR1 is SGHRS and CDR2 is YFSETQ. CDR3 length equals 15 residues. DNA for the CDR3: TGTGCCAGCAGCTTGGCCGCAGGAGAATGGACTGAAACTTTCTTT. This encodes CASSLAAGEWTETFF. Full variable domain (missing parts from reference TRBV5-1 and TRBJ1-1): KAGVTQTPRYLIKTRGQQVTLSCSPISGHRSVSWYQQTPGQGLQFLFEYFSETQRNKGNFPGRFSGRQFSNSRSEMNVSTLELGDSALYLCASSLAAGEWTETFFGQGTRLTVV.

Only a few counts were recorded for this clonotype. The junction shows a germline mismatch at one end, possibly a read error. The chain carries TRBV4-1 and TRBJ2-7; no clear D gene. CDR1 is MGHRA, CDR2 YSYEKL, per germline. The CDR3 is 14 residues long. The CDR3 loop is CASSQGHGSYEQYF. CDR3 sequence (DNA): TGCGCCAGCAGCCAAGGACATGGTAGCTACGAGCAATACTTC.

This rearrangement joins TRBV28 to TRBJ2-1; 7 nucleotides align to TRBD2. The length of the CDR3 is 14 residues. In germline, CDR1 is MDHEN, CDR2 SYDVKM. CDR3 in DNA: TGTGCATGCGGTCCTAGCGGTGCCTACAATGAGCAGTTCTTC. Amino acids: CACGPSGAYNEQFF. Supplemented by reference TRBV28 and TRBJ2-1, the full variable domain reads DVKVTQSSRYLVKRTGEKVFLECVQDMDHENMFWYRQDPGLGLRLIYFSYDVKMKEKGDIPEGYSVSREKKERFSLILESASTNQTSMYLCACGPSGAYNEQFFGPGTRLTVL.